This TCR beta chain was found in a study of blood T cell repertoires in COVID-19. Study-level background: Sites across the United States, Italy and Spain contributed samples from acute and convalescent COVID-19. PBMCs, B-cell-depleted T cells, or T cells provided the cDNA or gDNA that made up the material.

Per the germline V gene, CDR1 is MNHEY and CDR2 is SVGAGI. The CDR3 has 13 amino acids. V was pared by 5 bases and J by 7 bases, with 8 bases of the junction left unmatched. Participant-reported clinical history was the basis for cohort assignment. Original data processing: It was from reference gene primer amplification that nucleated cell counts were estimated. Generated by immunoSEQ multiplex PCR, the TCRdb table keeps only in-frame clones and is missing some. The V and J calls and clone size were taken over from that table, and D and trimming were inferred from the DNA. The table includes under 350,000 clones, under 90% detected once.

The chain has TRBV6-5 and TRBJ2-7; 7 bases are shared with TRBD1. Source material: PBMCs or T cells enriched from blood (not recorded which). The TCR was taken from a woman aged 55-69 years who had recovered from COVID-19. This CDR3 is CASSTDRVAEQYF. The CDR3 DNA sequence: TGTGCCAGCAGTACTGACAGGGTGGCTGAGCAGTACTTC.